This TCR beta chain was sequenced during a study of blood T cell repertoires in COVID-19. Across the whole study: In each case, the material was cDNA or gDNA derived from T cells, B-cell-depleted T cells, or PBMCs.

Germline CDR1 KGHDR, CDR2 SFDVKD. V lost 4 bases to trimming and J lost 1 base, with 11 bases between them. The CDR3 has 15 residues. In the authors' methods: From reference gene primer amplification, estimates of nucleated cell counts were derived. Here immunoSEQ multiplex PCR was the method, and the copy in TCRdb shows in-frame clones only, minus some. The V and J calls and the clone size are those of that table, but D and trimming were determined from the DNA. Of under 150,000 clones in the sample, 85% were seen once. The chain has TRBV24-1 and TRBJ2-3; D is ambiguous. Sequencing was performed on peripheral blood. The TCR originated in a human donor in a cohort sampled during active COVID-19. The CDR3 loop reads CATSDRPGGTDTQYF. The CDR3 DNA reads TGTGCCACCAGTGACCGCCCGGGTGGCACAGATACGCAGTATTTT.